The next 18 T cell receptor beta chains were all read from a single sample in a study of beta chain features in type 1 diabetes. Expressed TCRB transcripts were sequenced because the isolated RNA had all been reverse transcribed beforehand. The repertoire was sequenced with immunoSEQ multiplex PCR; TCRdb's copy has only in-frame clones and lacks some. The repertoire has 350,000 to 450,000 clones, about 14% of them found once; the top ten carry less than 0.04%. The sequenced sample consisted of naive CD4+ T cells from blood. These receptors all come from a young man in good health.

DNA of the CDR3: TGTGCCAGCAGCTTAGCGCTACTAGCGGGGACCCTGGGAGATACGCAGTATTTT. This translates into CASSLALLAGTLGDTQYF. The chain carries TRBV7-2 and TRBJ2-3, with 10 bases matching TRBD2. V was clipped by 0 bases and J by 5 bases; unmatched bases: 11. CDR3 length: 18 residues. Germline CDR1 is SGHTA and CDR2 is FQGNSA.

This clone was observed a handful of times. The chain links TRBV6-5 to TRBJ1-2, with D perhaps TRBD1 (5 bases). Trimming stripped 5 bases from V and 0 bases from J, with 7 bases between. Germline V CDR1 and CDR2: MNHEY, SVGAGI. There are 13 residues in the CDR3. CDR3 nucleotide sequence: TGTGCCAGCAGTCTGACAGCTAACTATGGCTACACCTTC. It codes for CASSLTANYGYTF.

This clone was seen a handful of times. V is TRBV7-8 and J is TRBJ2-3, with a possible D match to TRBD2 (6 bases). The CDR3 length is 16 residues. The germline CDR1 and CDR2 sequences are SGHVS and FQNEAQ. The V end was cut by 0 bases, the J end by 0 bases, with 10 bases between. The CDR3 loop reads CASSLAPGLSTDTQYF. In DNA form, the CDR3 reads TGTGCCAGCAGCTTAGCCCCGGGACTGAGCACAGATACGCAGTATTTT.

V and J are TRBV25-1 and TRBJ2-3; no clear D. Germline loops: CDR1 MGHDK, CDR2 SYGVNS. The CDR3 loop spans 14 amino acids. Trimming took off 3 bases at V and 2 bases at J, with 9 bases between the two ends. This CDR3 is CASSDYRTTDTQYF. The CDR3 DNA reads as TGTGCCAGCAGTGATTACCGGACCACAGATACGCAGTATTTT.

The V gene is TRBV9, the J gene TRBJ2-7, with TRBD1 as a possible D gene (6 bases). In germline, CDR1 is SGDLS, CDR2 YYNGEE. V lost 5 bases, J lost 11 bases, and 20 bases lay in between. CDR3 length: 13 residues. CDR3 sequence (DNA): TGTGCCAGCAGTGTCAGGGGTTCCATGGAAAAGTACTTC. Protein product: CASSVRGSMEKYF.

V gene TRBV28 combines with J gene TRBJ2-5; no clear D. The CDR3 loop spans 12 amino acids. Trimming stripped 4 bases from V and 5 bases from J, with 8 bases between. CDR1 and CDR2 (germline): MDHEN, SYDVKM. The CDR3 loop is CASSWFEETQYF. The DNA for the CDR3 is TGTGCCAGCAGTTGGTTTGAGGAGACCCAGTACTTC.

The CDR3 DNA sequence: TGCGCCAGCAGCTTATCATTTAGGGGCAGAGGCTCTGGGGCCAACGTCCTGACTTTC. Protein: CASSLSFRGRGSGANVLTF. This rearrangement joins TRBV5-1 to TRBJ2-6; tentative D call: TRBD1 (5 bases). The CDR3 has 19 residues. Germline CDR1 reads SGHRS; CDR2 reads YFSETQ. V was clipped by 2 bases and J by 0 bases, with 18 bases between them.

The rearrangement uses TRBV11-3 and TRBJ2-5; tentative D call: TRBD2 (5 bases). The CDR3 sequence is 15 residues long. Trimming pared 5 bases from V and 0 bases from J, leaving 13 bases between. Germline loops: CDR1 SGHNT, CDR2 YENEEA. The CDR3 here is CASSTRASYQETQYF. DNA of the CDR3: TGTGCCAGCAGCACGCGGGCTTCGTACCAAGAGACCCAGTACTTC.

This clone was seen a handful of times. The chain combines TRBV18 with TRBJ2-1; 11 bases fit TRBD2. Germline loops: CDR1 KGHSH, CDR2 LQKENI. Losses at the gene ends were 6 bases for V and 5 bases for J; bases not matched to a gene: 3. This CDR3 comprises 14 residues. The CDR3 region has the DNA TGTGCCAGCTCGGGACTAGCGGCAGACAATGAGCAGTTCTTC. Protein: CASSGLAADNEQFF.

This clone was recorded a few times. CDR3 DNA sequence: TGTGCCAGTAAAAGGGTAGCGGCATCAAGTAACTCCTACAATGAGCAGTTCTTC. Protein sequence: CASKRVAASSNSYNEQFF. The gene calls are TRBV25-1 and TRBJ2-1, with D perhaps TRBD2 (6 bases). Germline lookup yields CDR1 MGHDK and CDR2 SYGVNS. CDR3 length equals 18 residues. Trimming took off 9 bases at V and 0 bases at J, with 24 bases between the two ends.

In its sample, this clone was seen a few times. CDR3 sequence (DNA): TGTGCCAGCATGCGACAGAGAGATATGCCCCTCCACTTT. Its translation: CASMRQRDMPLHF. The chain recombines TRBV6-1 with TRBJ1-6, with a possible D match to TRBD1 (5 bases). The CDR3 is 13 amino acids. V was shortened by 7 bases and J by 13 bases, with 17 bases between the two germline ends. The germline CDR1 and CDR2 sequences are MNHNS and SASEGT.

V and J are TRBV5-1 and TRBJ2-7; 7 nucleotides match TRBD1. J was trimmed by 6 bases and V by 3 bases; bases with no gene match: 3. The CDR3 runs 12 residues. The germline V gene encodes CDR1 SGHRS and CDR2 YFSETQ. The CDR3 protein is CASSSDRAEQYF. The CDR3 DNA reads TGCGCCAGCAGCTCCGACAGGGCCGAGCAGTACTTC.

This clone was detected only a few times. The chain uses TRBV27 and TRBJ2-3; 7 nucleotides match TRBD2. Germline CDR1 reads MNHEY; CDR2 reads SMNVEV (reference sequence). This CDR3 contains 16 residues. J was trimmed by 1 base and V by 2 bases; bases with no gene match: 6. The chain's CDR3 is CASSLVSGGRTDTQYF. The CDR3 region has the DNA TGTGCCAGCAGTTTAGTCTCGGGAGGACGCACAGATACGCAGTATTTT.

The rearrangement joins TRBV25-1 to TRBJ1-6, with D possibly being TRBD1 (6 bases). V shed 3 bases and J shed 8 bases, with 11 bases lying between them. Germline lookup yields CDR1 MGHDK and CDR2 SYGVNS. This CDR3 spans 14 amino acids. The CDR3 is CASSDTGFYSPLHF. The CDR3 region has the DNA TGTGCCAGCAGTGATACAGGGTTCTATTCACCCCTCCACTTT.

This clone was seen a few times. The chain employs TRBV6-1 and TRBJ2-3, with D hard to call. Germline CDR1 MNHNS, CDR2 SASEGT. Trimming removed 0 bases from V and 0 bases from J, with 10 bases in between. CDR3 size: 16 residues. In DNA form, the CDR3 reads TGTGCCAGCAGTGAAGCGCTGGCAGGCAGCACAGATACGCAGTATTTT. Encoded protein: CASSEALAGSTDTQYF.

This clone was counted between two and nine times. The chain joins TRBV7-8 to TRBJ2-5; D possibly corresponds to TRBD1 (5 bases). The CDR3 totals 13 residues. CDR1 and CDR2 (germline): SGHVS, FQNEAQ. V lost 3 bases and J lost 5, with 10 bases in between. CDR3 loop: CASSFGRDETQYF. CDR3 DNA sequence: TGTGCCAGCAGCTTTGGCAGGGATGAGACCCAGTACTTC.

The rearrangement joins TRBV14 to TRBJ2-4; 7 nucleotides line up with TRBD1. From germline, CDR1 is SGHDN and CDR2 FVKESK. CDR3 length: 13 residues. V shed 3 bases and J 6 bases; nucleotides not matched to a gene: 2. The CDR3 region has the DNA TGTGCCAGCAGCCACGGGACAGCAAACATTCAGTACTTC. As protein: CASSHGTANIQYF.

The chain is built from TRBV19 and TRBJ2-5; TRBD2 agrees at 10 bases. The CDR3 is 13 residues long. Germline V gene data show CDR1 as LNHDA and CDR2 as SQIVND (reference sequence). V gave up 5 bases and J gave up 5 bases; unmatched junction bases: 2. CDR3 protein: CASSASGSETQYF. In DNA, the CDR3 is TGTGCCAGTAGTGCTAGCGGGAGTGAGACCCAGTACTTC.